Listed here is a single T cell receptor (beta chain). This may arise from a read error, as a much more abundant clone is one base away. Researchers amplified the TCR beta CDR3 regions from RNA transcripts. First-round RT-PCR of the TCR CDR3 relied on the HTBI primer set. Via MiXCR, TCRdb re-called the multiplex PCR reads, giving one row per CDR3 protein. Of roughly 550,000 distinct CDR3 sequences listed, approximately 16% are singletons. The data derive from a study of T cells in Graves' hyperthyroidism and ophthalmopathy. At least 3 on the Clinical Activity Score was recorded for ophthalmopathy patients, who also had NOSPECS grade at least 4 and duration under 3 months. CDR3 length equals 14 residues. The germline gives CDR1 LGHNT, CDR2 FRNRAP.

The chain uses TRBV12-5 and TRBJ2-5, with a weak D call TRBD1 (6 bases). Sequences were obtained from blood. The clonotype originates from a woman aged 25 to 45 with Graves' ophthalmopathy. In DNA, the CDR3 is TGTGCTAGTGGTTTGGGGACAGTACAAGGGACCCAGTACTTC. This encodes CASGLGTVQGTQYF.